Listed here is a single TCR beta chain. The sample belongs to a study of blood T cell repertoires in COVID-19. About the research overall: T cells, B-cell-depleted T cells, or PBMCs supplied cDNA or gDNA.

Sequenced by immunoSEQ multiplex PCR; TCRdb stores in-frame clones only, minus some. The data show roughly 250,000 clones, roughly 87% seen once. In germline, CDR1 is LNHDA, CDR2 SQIVND (reference sequence). CDR3 length: 15 amino acids. The J segment lost 10 bases and the V segment lost 5 bases, leaving 12 bases of the junction unmatched. Participant-given clinical history determined each cohort assignment. The source is a young woman with acute COVID-19. This chain links TRBV19 with TRBJ2-2, with 8 bases fitting TRBD1. The sequenced sample consisted of PBMCs or T cells enriched from blood (not recorded which). CDR3 sequence: CASSRQGTQKLELFF. CDR3 bases: TGTGCCAGTAGTCGACAGGGGACTCAGAAGTTGGAGCTGTTTTTT.